This paragraph reports one TCR beta chain. The antigen remains unidentified. This sample was taken from a study of T cell responses to AZD1222 COVID-19 vaccine. TCRdb keeps only in-frame clones here, not all; method: immunoSEQ multiplex PCR. The sample gives about 160,000 clones, 92% of which show up once; roughly 4.3% is in the top ten. Study conclusions and caveats: A mostly white British donor set with more females was recruited, and clonal diversity was possibly underestimated. Dominant at 160-218 and 743-854, vaccine-associated CD4 TCRs also spanned spike. When two AZD1222 doses had been given, Spike-specific TCR breadth and depth rose.

CDR3 length: 15 amino acids. Trimming cost V 5 bases and J 0 bases; bases outside gene matches: 7. Germline loops: CDR1 MNHEY, CDR2 SMNVEV (reference sequence). The TCR sequence derives from an adult in good health. This chain joins TRBV27 and TRBJ2-7, with TRBD2 matching over 7 bases. The material was peripheral blood, obtained on day 0 of MenACWY control vaccination. CDR3 nucleotide sequence: TGTGCCAGCAGTCTGGGACGGACTAGCTCCTACGAGCAGTACTTC. Protein: CASSLGRTSSYEQYF.